Listed here is a single T cell receptor (beta chain). Its matching antigen is unknown. The sample comes from a study of T cell responses to AZD1222 COVID-19 vaccine. Trimming cost V 5 bases and J 6 bases, with 11 bases left between them. Germline V gene lookup returns CDR1 SGHAT and CDR2 FQNNGV. This CDR3 region has 13 residues. General observations from the study: There were vaccine-associated CD4 TCRs across spike, dominant at 160-218 and 743-854.

Sequenced by immunoSEQ multiplex PCR; TCRdb stores in-frame clones only, minus some. The profile shows 150,000 or so clones, roughly 90% of them singletons. The TCR comes from an adult in good health. V usage is TRBV11-2 and J usage is TRBJ1-5, with D possibly being TRBD1 (5 bases). The sample here was peripheral blood, taken on day 0 of MenACWY control vaccination. CDR3 loop: CASSGGRGQPQHF. The CDR3 DNA sequence: TGTGCCAGCAGCGGGGGGAGGGGTCAGCCCCAGCATTTT.